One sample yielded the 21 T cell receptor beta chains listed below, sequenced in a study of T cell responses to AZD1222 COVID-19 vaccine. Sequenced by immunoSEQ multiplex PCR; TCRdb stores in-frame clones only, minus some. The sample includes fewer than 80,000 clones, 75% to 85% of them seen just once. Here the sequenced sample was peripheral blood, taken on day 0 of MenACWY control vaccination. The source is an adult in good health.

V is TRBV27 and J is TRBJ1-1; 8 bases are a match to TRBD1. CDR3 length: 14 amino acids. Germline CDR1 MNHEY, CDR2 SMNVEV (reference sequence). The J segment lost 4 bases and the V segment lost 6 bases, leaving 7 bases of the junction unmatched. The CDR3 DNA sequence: TGTGCCAGCAGGATTACAGGGGGTGGCACTGAAGCTTTCTTT. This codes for CASRITGGGTEAFF.

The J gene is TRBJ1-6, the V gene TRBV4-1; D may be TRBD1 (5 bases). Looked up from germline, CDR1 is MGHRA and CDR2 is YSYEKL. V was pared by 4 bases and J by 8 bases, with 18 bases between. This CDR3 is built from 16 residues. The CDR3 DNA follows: TGCGCCAGCAGCCTGGCTGGGACGGGAGCTGATTCACCCCTCCACTTT. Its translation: CASSLAGTGADSPLHF.

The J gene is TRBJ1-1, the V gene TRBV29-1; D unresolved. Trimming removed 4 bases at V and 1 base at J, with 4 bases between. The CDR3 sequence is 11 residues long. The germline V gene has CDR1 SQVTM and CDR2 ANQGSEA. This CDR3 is CSVGTNTEAFF. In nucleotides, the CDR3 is TGCAGCGTTGGGACGAACACTGAAGCTTTCTTT.

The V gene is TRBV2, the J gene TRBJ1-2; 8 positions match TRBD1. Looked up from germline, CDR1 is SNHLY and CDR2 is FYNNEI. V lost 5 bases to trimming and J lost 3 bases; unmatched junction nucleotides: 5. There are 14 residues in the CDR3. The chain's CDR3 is CASSQGAGDYGYTF. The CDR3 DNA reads TGTGCCAGCAGTCAGGGGGCGGGGGACTATGGCTACACCTTC.

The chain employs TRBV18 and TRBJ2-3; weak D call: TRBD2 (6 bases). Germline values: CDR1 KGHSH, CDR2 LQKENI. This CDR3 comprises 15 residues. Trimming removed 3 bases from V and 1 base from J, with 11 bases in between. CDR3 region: CASSPAGTGTDTQYF. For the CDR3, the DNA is TGTGCCAGCTCACCGGCGGGAACCGGCACAGATACGCAGTATTTT.

In DNA, the CDR3 is TGTGCCTTACGACAGGGTATCGATCAGCCCCAGCATTTT. As protein: CALRQGIDQPQHF. V and J are TRBV30 and TRBJ1-5; 7 positions match TRBD1. V dropped 7 bases and J dropped 5; count of bases not matched to a gene: 8. The CDR3 is 13 residues long. Germline CDR1 is GTSNPN and CDR2 is SVGIG (reference sequence).

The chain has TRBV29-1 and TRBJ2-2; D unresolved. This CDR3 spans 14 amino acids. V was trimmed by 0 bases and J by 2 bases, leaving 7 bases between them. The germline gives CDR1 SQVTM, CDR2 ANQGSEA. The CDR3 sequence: CSVEDGLNTGELFF. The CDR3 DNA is TGCAGCGTTGAAGATGGGCTCAACACCGGGGAGCTGTTTTTT.

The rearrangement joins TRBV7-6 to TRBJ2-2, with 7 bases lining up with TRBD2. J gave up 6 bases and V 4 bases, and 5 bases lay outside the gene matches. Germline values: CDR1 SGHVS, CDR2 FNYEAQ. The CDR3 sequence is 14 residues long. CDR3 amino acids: CASSSIRGAGELFF. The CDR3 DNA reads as TGTGCCAGCAGCTCAATCCGGGGGGCCGGGGAGCTGTTTTTT.

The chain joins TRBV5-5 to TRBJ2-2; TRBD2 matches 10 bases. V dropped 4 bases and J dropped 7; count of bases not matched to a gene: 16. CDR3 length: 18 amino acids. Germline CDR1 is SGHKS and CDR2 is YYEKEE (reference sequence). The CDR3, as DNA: TGTGCCAGCAGCGCGGGTCTTCTCAGCGGGAGGGCCTTCGGGGAGCTGTTTTTT. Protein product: CASSAGLLSGRAFGELFF.

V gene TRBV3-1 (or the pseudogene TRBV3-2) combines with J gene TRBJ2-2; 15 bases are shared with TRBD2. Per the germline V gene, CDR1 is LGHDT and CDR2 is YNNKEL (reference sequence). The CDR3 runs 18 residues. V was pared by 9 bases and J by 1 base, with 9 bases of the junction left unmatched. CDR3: CASNRGLAGGLNTGELFF. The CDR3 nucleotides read TGTGCCAGTAATCGGGGACTAGCGGGGGGTCTGAACACCGGGGAGCTGTTTTTT.

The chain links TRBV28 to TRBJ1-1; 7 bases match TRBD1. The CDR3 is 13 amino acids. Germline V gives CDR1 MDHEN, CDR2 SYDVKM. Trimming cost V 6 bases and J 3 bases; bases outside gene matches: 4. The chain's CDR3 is CASRSTGDTEAFF. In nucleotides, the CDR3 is TGTGCCAGCAGAAGTACAGGGGACACTGAAGCTTTCTTT.

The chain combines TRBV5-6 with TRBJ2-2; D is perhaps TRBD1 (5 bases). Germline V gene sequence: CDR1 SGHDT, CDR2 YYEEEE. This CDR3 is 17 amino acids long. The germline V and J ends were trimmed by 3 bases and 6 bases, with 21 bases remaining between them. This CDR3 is CASSSQGPIRGAGELFF. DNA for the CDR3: TGTGCCAGCAGCTCTCAGGGTCCAATTCGAGGTGCCGGGGAGCTGTTTTTT.

The CDR3 region is CASSLVGTDKVGGYTF. The CDR3 DNA reads TGCGCCAGCAGCTTGGTTGGGACAGATAAAGTAGGGGGCTACACCTTC. The chain combines TRBV5-1 with TRBJ1-2, with TRBD1 matching over 7 bases. The CDR3 is 16 residues long. With 0 bases clipped from V and 8 bases from J, the junction kept 13 bases outside the gene matches. Germline CDR1 is SGHRS and CDR2 is YFSETQ.

This chain's CDR3 is CASREGQEESPLHF. CDR3 DNA sequence: TGTGCCAGCAGGGAGGGACAGGAAGAATCACCCCTCCACTTT. V gene TRBV6-6 combines with J gene TRBJ1-6, with 8 bases fitting TRBD1. V was clipped by 6 bases and J by 10 bases; unmatched bases: 8. This CDR3 comprises 14 residues. Germline V gene lookup returns CDR1 MNHNY and CDR2 SVGAGI (reference sequence).

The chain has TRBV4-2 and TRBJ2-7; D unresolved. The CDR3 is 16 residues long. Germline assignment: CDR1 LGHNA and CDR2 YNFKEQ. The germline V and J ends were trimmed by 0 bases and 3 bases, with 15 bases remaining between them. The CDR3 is CASSQDLGTRNYEQYF. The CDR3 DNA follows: TGTGCCAGCAGCCAAGATCTTGGAACCAGGAACTACGAGCAGTACTTC.

CDR3: CAWSASDTYGYTF. The CDR3 nucleotides read TGTGCCTGGAGTGCCAGCGACACTTATGGCTACACCTTC. The V gene is TRBV30, the J gene TRBJ1-2, with no clear D. V shed 1 base and J shed 5 bases, with 11 bases lying between them. The CDR3 loop spans 13 amino acids. The germline V gene encodes CDR1 GTSNPN and CDR2 SVGIG (reference sequence).

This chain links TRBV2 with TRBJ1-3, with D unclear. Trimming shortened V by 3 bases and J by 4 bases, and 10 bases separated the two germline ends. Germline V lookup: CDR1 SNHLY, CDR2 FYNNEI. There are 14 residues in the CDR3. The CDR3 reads CASSEEWAGNTIYF. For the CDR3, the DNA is TGTGCCAGCAGTGAGGAATGGGCGGGAAACACCATATATTTT.

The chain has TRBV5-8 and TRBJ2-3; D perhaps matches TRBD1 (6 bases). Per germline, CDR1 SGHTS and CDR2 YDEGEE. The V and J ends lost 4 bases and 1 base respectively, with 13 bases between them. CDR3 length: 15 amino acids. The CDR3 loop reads CASSPWDTGTDTQYF. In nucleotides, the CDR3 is TGTGCCAGCAGCCCATGGGACACCGGCACAGATACGCAGTATTTT.

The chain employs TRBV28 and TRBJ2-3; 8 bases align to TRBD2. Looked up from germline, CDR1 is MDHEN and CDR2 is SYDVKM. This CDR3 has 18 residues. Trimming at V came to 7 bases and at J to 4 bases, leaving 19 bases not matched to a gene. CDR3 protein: CASIAGGKSVLQADTQYF. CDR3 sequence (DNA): TGTGCCAGCATTGCGGGAGGTAAGTCCGTTCTGCAGGCAGATACGCAGTATTTT.

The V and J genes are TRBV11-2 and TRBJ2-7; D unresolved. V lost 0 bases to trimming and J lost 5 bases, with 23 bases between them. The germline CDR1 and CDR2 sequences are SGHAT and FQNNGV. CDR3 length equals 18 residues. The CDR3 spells CASSLDQSVFVPNNEQYF. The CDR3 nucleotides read TGTGCCAGCAGCTTAGATCAATCCGTCTTCGTACCAAATAACGAGCAGTACTTC.

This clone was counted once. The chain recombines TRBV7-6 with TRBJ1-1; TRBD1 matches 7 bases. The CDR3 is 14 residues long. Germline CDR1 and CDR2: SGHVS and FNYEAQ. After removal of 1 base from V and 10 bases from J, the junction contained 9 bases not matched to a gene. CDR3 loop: CASSLVSGPGGAFF. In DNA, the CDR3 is TGTGCCAGCAGCTTAGTGTCGGGGCCAGGGGGAGCTTTCTTT.